This T cell receptor (beta chain) was documented in a study of identical twins. TCRdb reanalysed the 5' RACE reads using MiXCR and keeps one entry per CDR3 protein. The table has hundreds of thousands of distinct CDR3 sequences, less than 10% seen once. The V gene's germline CDR1 is KGHSH and CDR2 LQKENI. This CDR3 is 16 amino acids long. The V end lost 5 bases, the J end lost 3 bases, and 18 bases lay between the germline ends. These same data were also listed under a study on yellow fever vaccine responses in identical twins.

This TCR was sampled from a woman aged 18-35 years in good health. Sequenced material: PBMCs. The chain couples TRBV18 to TRBJ2-3; D is unclear. The CDR3 DNA reads TGTGCCAGCTCATCCAATCTGATCCGTGAGACAGATACGCAGTATTTT. Its protein product is CASSSNLIRETDTQYF.